This T cell receptor beta chain was recorded in a study of blood T cell repertoires in COVID-19. The CDR3 runs to 12 residues. The ends were cut back, 7 bases at V and 2 bases at J, with 12 bases in the middle. CDR1 is SQVTM, CDR2 ANQGSEA, per germline. Method: immunoSEQ multiplex PCR; TCRdb's copy keeps in-frame clones and lacks some. The data contain around 150,000 clones, 65% to 90% of them singletons. This receptor was identified in a man aged 65-85 years with acute or convalescent COVID-19. The V gene is TRBV29-1, the J gene TRBJ2-7; D might be TRBD1 (6 bases). The sequenced sample consisted of peripheral blood. The chain's CDR3 is CSDLTGPYEQYF. The CDR3 region has the DNA TGCAGCGACCTCACAGGGCCCTACGAGCAGTACTTC.